Shown below are 28 T cell receptor beta chains from a single sample sequenced in a study of T-cell reconstitution after alpha-beta-depleted transplantation in children. During its preparation, the TCRbeta library received unique molecular identifiers. MiXCR, run by TCRdb on the PCR reads, gives a single entry per CDR3 protein. This table holds 600,000 or so distinct CDR3 sequences, more than 20% found once. The sequenced sample was PBMCs, mostly from graft donor cells, obtained 360 days after TCRalphabeta/CD19-depleted stem cell transplant. The source is a boy younger than two who had a stem cell transplant for acute myeloid leukemia, so the T cells may come from the graft donor.

This clonotype came up many times. The chain combines TRBV4-3 with TRBJ2-2; 12 nucleotides match TRBD2. The CDR3 loop spans 18 amino acids. J was trimmed by 7 bases and V by 4 bases; bases with no gene match: 13. CDR1 is LGHNA, CDR2 YSLEER, per germline. The CDR3 bases are TGCGCCAGCAGCCGTCGAACGGCGACTAGCGGGGGAGTCGGGGAGCTGTTTTTT. Translation: CASSRRTATSGGVGELFF.

In this sample, this clonotype turned up a few times. The rearrangement links TRBV7-9 to TRBJ1-2; D might be TRBD1 (5 bases). The CDR3 spans 14 residues. Trimming pared 2 bases from V and 6 bases from J, leaving 13 bases between. CDR1 is SEHNR, CDR2 FQNEAQ, per germline (reference sequence). Written as DNA, the CDR3 is TGTGCCAGCAGCTTAAGTTGGGGCTTCGATGGCTACACCTTC. This encodes CASSLSWGFDGYTF.

The chain uses TRBV12-3 or TRBV12-4 and TRBJ1-3; D unclear. The CDR3 spans 16 residues. The V and J ends lost 3 bases and 2 bases respectively, with 14 bases between them. CDR3 nucleotides: TGTGCCAGCAGTTTCACCTCGGACCCTCCTGGAAACACCATATATTTT. Its translation is CASSFTSDPPGNTIYF.

This clonotype was counted between two and nine times. V and J are TRBV4-3 and TRBJ2-3; TRBD1 or TRBD2 may be the D gene (6 bases each). V was shortened by 0 bases and J by 5 bases, with 15 bases between the two germline ends. CDR1 and CDR2 from the germline V gene are LGHNA and YSLEER. CDR3 length: 16 residues. DNA for the CDR3: TGCGCCAGCAGCCAAGATAGGGGGGCAGGCGGAGATACGCAGTATTTT. Its translation is CASSQDRGAGGDTQYF.

This clonotype came up many times. V and J are TRBV20-1 and TRBJ2-1; tentatively, D is TRBD1 (6 bases). Germline CDR1 and CDR2: DFQATT and SNEGSKA (reference sequence). The CDR3 is made up of 11 amino acids. V lost 7 bases to trimming and J lost 9 bases, with 13 bases between them. CDR3 DNA sequence: TGCAGTGTCTTACAGGGCACTGAGCAGTTCTTC. Residues: CSVLQGTEQFF.

This clonotype was recorded a few times. V usage is TRBV20-1 and J usage is TRBJ1-1, with D tentatively TRBD1 (6 bases). The V end was cut by 0 bases, the J end by 8 bases, with 16 bases between. The CDR3 totals 14 residues. Germline CDR1 DFQATT, CDR2 SNEGSKA (reference sequence). CDR3 protein: CSAREVQGIEEAFF. In DNA form, the CDR3 reads TGCAGTGCTAGAGAGGTACAGGGAATTGAGGAAGCTTTCTTT.

The chain couples TRBV20-1 to TRBJ2-5, with 13 bases matching TRBD2. This CDR3 is built from 16 residues. Germline CDR1 is DFQATT and CDR2 is SNEGSKA (reference sequence). V shed 2 bases, J shed 5 bases, and the junction held 8 bases outside the gene matches. CDR3 nucleotides: TGCAGTGCTAGAACTGGGACTAGCGGGGTTTGGGAGACCCAGTACTTC. Protein: CSARTGTSGVWETQYF.

This clonotype was seen more than once but under ten times. Since a much larger clone is just one base distant, this may be a read error. J is TRBJ2-5 and V is TRBV12-3 or TRBV12-4, with D unresolved. This CDR3 is built from 13 residues. Trimming removed 1 base at V and 9 bases at J, with 12 bases between. DNA for the CDR3: TGTGCCAGCAGTTTAGAGAACGGAAAGGCCCAGTACTTC. Encoded protein: CASSLENGKAQYF.

This clonotype showed up just a few times. The chain has TRBV2 and TRBJ1-1, with TRBD1 matching over 7 bases. V shed 5 bases and J 0 bases; nucleotides not matched to a gene: 18. This CDR3 spans 19 amino acids. CDR1 is SNHLY and CDR2 is FYNNEI in the germline V gene. CDR3 sequence reads: CASSRDRFRGGMLNTEAFF. CDR3 nucleotide sequence: TGTGCCAGCAGTCGGGACAGATTCAGGGGGGGGATGCTGAACACTGAAGCTTTCTTT.

The gene calls are TRBV11-3 and TRBJ1-6; D is undetermined. The CDR3 is 14 amino acids. V was clipped by 5 bases and J by 6 bases, with 11 bases between them. The germline V gene has CDR1 SGHNT and CDR2 YENEEA. The CDR3 sequence: CASSPRQINSPLHF. CDR3 nucleotide sequence: TGTGCCAGCAGCCCTAGGCAGATTAATTCACCCCTCCACTTT.

V and J are TRBV3-1 and TRBJ2-7; D uncertain. V was clipped by 2 bases and J by 3 bases, with 8 bases between them. The CDR3 sequence is 13 residues long. CDR1 LGHDT and CDR2 YNNKEL come from the germline V gene (reference sequence). The CDR3 DNA reads TGTGCCAGCAGCCAACCAGGAAGCTACGAGCAGTACGTC. Protein product: CASSQPGSYEQYV.

The table lists this clonotype with a count of one. V and J are TRBV11-2 and TRBJ2-4; D ambiguous. This CDR3 contains 13 residues. The germline V and J ends were trimmed by 2 bases and 10 bases, with 12 bases remaining between them. Germline values: CDR1 SGHAT, CDR2 FQNNGV. CDR3 nucleotide sequence: TGTGCCAGCAGCTTACCAGCCCCCCAAATTCAGTACTTC. This encodes CASSLPAPQIQYF.

In this sample, this clonotype turned up a few times. The V gene is TRBV28, the J gene TRBJ1-6; maybe TRBD1 (5 bases). Germline lookup yields CDR1 MDHEN and CDR2 SYDVKM. V lost 6 bases, J lost 0 bases, and 15 bases lay in between. This CDR3 is 17 amino acids long. CDR3 protein: CASRPTGASSYNSPLHF. The CDR3 region has the DNA TGTGCCAGCAGGCCAACCGGGGCTAGCTCCTATAATTCACCCCTCCACTTT.

This clonotype came up a few times. The chain uses TRBV4-3 and TRBJ2-7; D is ambiguous. CDR1 and CDR2 (germline): LGHNA, YSLEER. The CDR3 has 14 amino acids. V was clipped by 0 bases and J by 5 bases, with 11 bases between them. DNA for the CDR3: TGCGCCAGCAGCCAAGATGTAGAGACGCACGAGCAGTACTTC. Its translation is CASSQDVETHEQYF.

The chain employs TRBV28 and TRBJ2-1, with D unclear. Germline CDR1 and CDR2: MDHEN and SYDVKM. This CDR3 comprises 14 residues. V was cut by 6 bases and J by 2 bases, with 11 bases left in between. The CDR3 sequence is CASRIGLTYNEQFF. The DNA of the CDR3 is TGTGCCAGCAGGATCGGTCTCACCTACAATGAGCAGTTCTTC.

This sequence joins TRBV29-1 and TRBJ1-1; D ambiguous. The CDR3 totals 13 residues. Germline V gene sequence: CDR1 SQVTM, CDR2 ANQGSEA. V was pared by 7 bases and J by 1 base, with 13 bases between. The CDR3 loop reads CSANPLENTEAFF. The CDR3 coding sequence is TGCAGCGCCAATCCTCTGGAGAACACTGAAGCTTTCTTT.

This clonotype has a count of ten or more. The chain joins TRBV7-3 to TRBJ2-1; D remains unclear. V was cut by 3 bases and J by 2 bases, with 11 bases left in between. The CDR3 spans 15 residues. CDR1 and CDR2 from the germline V gene are SGHTA and FQGTGA. Here the CDR3 DNA reads TGTGCCAGCAGCTTGGTAGCAAGGACCTACAATGAGCAGTTCTTC. Translated, it gives CASSLVARTYNEQFF.

This clonotype was seen many times. This CDR3 is CASSPGTENQETQYF. CDR3 in DNA: TGTGCCAGCTCACCGGGGACAGAGAACCAAGAGACCCAGTACTTC. The chain employs TRBV18 and TRBJ2-5; 7 bases line up with TRBD1. This CDR3 has 15 amino acids. Unmatched junction bases numbered 4, after V lost 3 bases and J lost 0 bases. Germline CDR1 reads KGHSH; CDR2 reads LQKENI.

This clonotype was seen ten or more times. The chain links TRBV7-3 to TRBJ2-2; 9 nucleotides align to TRBD2. V shed 3 bases, J shed 4 bases, and the junction held 6 bases outside the gene matches. CDR3 size: 16 residues. Germline CDR1 SGHTA, CDR2 FQGTGA. The CDR3 bases are TGTGCCAGCAGCTTTGGCGGGGGGGCAGGCACCGGGGAGCTGTTTTTT. It codes for CASSFGGGAGTGELFF.

In its sample, this clonotype was seen many times. V and J are TRBV29-1 and TRBJ1-2; a possible D gene is TRBD1 (5 bases). V was trimmed by 7 bases and J by 2 bases, leaving 14 bases between them. The CDR3 is made up of 13 amino acids. Germline assignment: CDR1 SQVTM and CDR2 ANQGSEA. The CDR3 loop reads CSAQPTANYGYTF. The CDR3, as DNA: TGCAGCGCACAACCGACAGCCAACTATGGCTACACCTTC.

This clonotype was picked up a small number of times. The V gene is TRBV27, the J gene TRBJ2-1; 10 positions agree with TRBD2. Trimming at V came to 2 bases and at J to 8 bases, leaving 15 bases not matched to a gene. This CDR3 has 18 amino acids. Germline V CDR1 and CDR2: MNHEY, SMNVEV (reference sequence). The CDR3 coding sequence is TGTGCCAGCAGTTTAATCCTGCCTAGCGGGGGCAGTAACTATGAGCAGTTCTTC. Translation: CASSLILPSGGSNYEQFF.

Notes on this clonotype: Only one base separates this from a far larger clonotype, so it likely reflects a read error. The genes are TRBV7-9 and TRBJ2-2; weak D call: TRBD2 (5 bases). CDR3 length equals 11 residues. The germline V gene has CDR1 SEHNR and CDR2 FQNEAQ (reference sequence). The CDR3 loop is CASSNTGEPFF. CDR3 coding DNA: TGTGCCAGCTCGAACACCGGGGAGCCGTTTTTT.

This clonotype was seen many times. This chain links TRBV12-3 or TRBV12-4 with TRBJ2-7, with 7 bases fitting TRBD1. Losses at the gene ends were 4 bases for V and 1 base for J; bases not matched to a gene: 7. The CDR3 consists of 15 residues. CDR3 in DNA: TGTGCCAGCAGTTCATCAGGGGGTGGGTCCTACGAGCAGTACTTC. Its protein is CASSSSGGGSYEQYF.

Note on this clonotype: An end of the junction differs from the germline gene, which may be a read error. The chain joins TRBV2 to TRBJ1-1; tentative D call: TRBD1 (6 bases). Per germline, CDR1 SNHLY and CDR2 FYNNEI. The CDR3 spans 12 residues. The CDR3 region is CASSDPLRQDIF. The CDR3 bases are TGTGCCAGCAGTGACCCGCTTAGACAGGACATTTTT.

The V gene is TRBV24-1, the J gene TRBJ2-1; TRBD2 might be the D (6 bases). Per germline, CDR1 KGHDR and CDR2 SFDVKD. The V end was cut by 1 base, the J end by 1 base, with 16 bases between. This CDR3 has 18 amino acids. DNA for the CDR3: TGTGCCACCAGTGATTTTGGGGGGAGGACGGGGTCCTACAATGAGCAGTTCTTC. Protein: CATSDFGGRTGSYNEQFF.

The sample holds a few counts of this clonotype. The chain carries TRBV29-1 and TRBJ1-1; D not resolved. The germline V gene encodes CDR1 SQVTM and CDR2 ANQGSEA. This CDR3 region has 14 residues. V was cut by 1 base and J by 6 bases, with 15 bases left in between. The CDR3 protein is CSVEGKREYAEAFF. For the CDR3, the DNA is TGCAGCGTTGAAGGGAAGAGGGAATACGCTGAAGCTTTCTTT.

This clonotype was counted a few times. J is TRBJ2-1 and V is TRBV12-1; the table's D call, TRBD1, has no DNA check behind it. TRBV12-1 is given as a pseudogene. This CDR3 region has 13 residues. CDR3 in DNA: TGTGCCACCCTATTGGGGGGGGAAAATGAGCAGTTCTTC. Translated: CATLLGGENEQFF.

This clonotype has more than one count but fewer than ten. The genes are TRBV20-1 and TRBJ1-1; 7 nucleotides align to TRBD1. The ends lost 1 base at V and 3 bases at J; junction bases unmatched: 11. The CDR3 runs 16 residues. Germline CDR1 reads DFQATT; CDR2 reads SNEGSKA (reference sequence). The CDR3 region has the DNA TGCAGTGCTAGAGTCCCCTCCCCAACAGGGGACACTGAAGCTTTCTTT. Translating it yields CSARVPSPTGDTEAFF.